The 25 T cell receptor beta chains listed next were all sequenced from one sample in a study of blood T cell repertoires in COVID-19. TCRdb's table, derived via immunoSEQ multiplex PCR, lists solely in-frame clones and lacks some. The repertoire has approximately 200,000 clones, around 85% of them found once; the top ten carry roughly 2.2%. The sequencing sample was made of peripheral blood. The source of these receptors is a man between 65 and 85 years old with active or convalescent COVID-19.

This clone was detected only once. V usage is TRBV27 and J usage is TRBJ1-1, with D maybe TRBD1 (5 bases). There are 11 residues in the CDR3. The germline V gene encodes CDR1 MNHEY and CDR2 SMNVEV (reference sequence). Trimming left V 11 bases short and J 1 base short, with 8 bases between. The CDR3 protein is CAVQGNTEAFF. CDR3 coding DNA: TGTGCCGTCCAGGGGAACACTGAAGCTTTCTTT.

This clone appeared a single time. V usage is TRBV28 and J usage is TRBJ2-6; D is unresolved. Germline V gene lookup returns CDR1 MDHEN and CDR2 SYDVKM. The germline V and J ends were trimmed by 7 bases and 0 bases, with 19 bases remaining between them. The CDR3 totals 18 residues. CDR3 coding DNA: TGTGCCAGCAATCTAGGTGGAATTCTGCACTCTGGGGCCAACGTCCTGACTTTC. It codes for CASNLGGILHSGANVLTF.

The chain joins TRBV6-2 or TRBV6-3 to TRBJ1-5; a possible D gene is TRBD1 (5 bases). CDR1 and CDR2 (germline): MNHEY, SVGEGT. The ends were cut back, 5 bases at V and 3 bases at J, with 11 bases in the middle. The length of the CDR3 is 14 residues. The CDR3 reads CASSKTAPNQPQHF. The CDR3 nucleotides read TGTGCCAGCAGTAAGACAGCCCCCAATCAGCCCCAGCATTTT.

The CDR3 region is CSVTGAPGAGELFF. The CDR3 coding sequence is TGCAGCGTTACAGGGGCCCCTGGGGCCGGGGAGCTGTTTTTT. The chain couples TRBV29-1 to TRBJ2-2, with TRBD1 identical over 7 bases. This CDR3 region has 14 residues. The germline CDR1 and CDR2 sequences are SQVTM and ANQGSEA. J lost 6 bases, V lost 5 bases, and 9 bases had no gene match.

In its sample, this clone was seen once. The chain uses TRBV28 and TRBJ2-5; weak D call: TRBD1 (6 bases). V dropped 7 bases and J dropped 2 bases, with 14 bases sitting between them. CDR1 is MDHEN, CDR2 SYDVKM, per germline. CDR3 length equals 14 residues. In nucleotides, the CDR3 is TGTGCCAGCAAGGGGGTAGGGATGCAAGAGACCCAGTACTTC. Translating it yields CASKGVGMQETQYF.

V gene TRBV3-1 (or the pseudogene TRBV3-2) combines with J gene TRBJ2-5; D gene unclear. Trimming pared 0 bases from V and 7 bases from J, leaving 6 bases between. Germline-derived CDR1 and CDR2 are LGHDT and YNNKEL (reference sequence). The CDR3 is made up of 12 amino acids. CDR3 nucleotides: TGTGCCAGCAGCCAAGATCCGTGGACCCAGTACTTC. It translates to CASSQDPWTQYF.

This chain connects TRBV15 to TRBJ1-3; D not resolved. Looked up from germline, CDR1 is LNHNV and CDR2 is YYDKDF (reference sequence). The CDR3 is 17 amino acids. Trimming took off 0 bases at V and 2 bases at J, with 14 bases between the two ends. Here the CDR3 reads CATSRDLYASPGNTIYF. The CDR3 DNA is TGTGCCACCAGCAGAGATTTGTACGCTAGCCCTGGAAACACCATATATTTT.

The chain employs TRBV20-1 and TRBJ2-3; TRBD2 matches at 15 bases. The CDR3 length is 16 residues. V lost 3 bases and J lost 5; bases outside the gene matches: 6. CDR1 DFQATT and CDR2 SNEGSKA come from the germline V gene (reference sequence). CDR3 DNA: TGCAGTGCTAGTGGGACTAGCGGGGGGACCAGAGATACGCAGTATTTT. This codes for CSASGTSGGTRDTQYF.

This chain uses TRBV2 with TRBJ2-5; 16 positions match TRBD2. With V trimmed by 6 bases and J by 2 bases, 6 bases remained unmatched. The CDR3 extends over 17 amino acids. The germline CDR1 and CDR2 sequences are SNHLY and FYNNEI. The CDR3 bases are TGTGCCAGCAGCGGGACTAGCGGGAGGGCCTATCAAGAGACCCAGTACTTC. Its translation is CASSGTSGRAYQETQYF.

The chain recombines TRBV6-5 with TRBJ2-1, with D possibly TRBD1 on 6 matching bases. The CDR3 sequence is 11 residues long. V lost 7 bases, J lost 11 bases, and 12 bases lay in between. CDR1 MNHEY and CDR2 SVGAGI come from the germline V gene. DNA for the CDR3: TGTGCCAGCATCACAGGGTTTCAGCAGTTCTTC. It specifies CASITGFQQFF.

Only a few counts were recorded for this clone. At the DNA level, this CDR3 is encoded by other sequences in the same sample as well. The rearrangement joins TRBV28 to TRBJ1-4; 7 nucleotides align to TRBD1. Trimming at V came to 5 bases and at J to 6 bases, leaving 9 bases not matched to a gene. This CDR3 has 15 amino acids. Germline V gene sequence: CDR1 MDHEN, CDR2 SYDVKM. CDR3 sequence (DNA): TGTGCCAGCAGTCCCAGACAGGGCTGGGATGAAAAACTGTTTTTT. Its protein product is CASSPRQGWDEKLFF.

This sequence joins TRBV6-1 and TRBJ1-1, with 7 bases that match TRBD1. Germline V gene lookup returns CDR1 MNHNS and CDR2 SASEGT. The trim removed 0 bases at V and 11 bases at J, leaving 6 bases unmatched. The CDR3 loop spans 13 amino acids. The CDR3 DNA follows: TGTGCCAGCAGTGAAGCGAGACAGGGTGGGGCTTTCTTT. The encoded protein is CASSEARQGGAFF.

This clone showed up just a few times. V and J are TRBV7-9 and TRBJ2-1; 7 positions match TRBD1. Losses at the gene ends were 5 bases for V and 4 bases for J; bases not matched to a gene: 2. Germline loops: CDR1 SEHNR, CDR2 FQNEAQ (reference sequence). The CDR3 has 13 amino acids. As DNA, the CDR3 is TGTGCCAGCAGCCCGGGACAGTACAATGAGCAGTTCTTC. Translating gives CASSPGQYNEQFF.

The rearrangement uses TRBV28 and TRBJ1-5; D not certain. Germline V gene lookup returns CDR1 MDHEN and CDR2 SYDVKM. The ends were cut back, 8 bases at V and 8 bases at J, with 16 bases in the middle. The CDR3 loop spans 13 amino acids. CDR3 in DNA: TGTGCCAGCGCTCACCAAATGGAGAAGCCCCAGCATTTT. Protein: CASAHQMEKPQHF.

The chain couples TRBV5-1 to TRBJ1-3, with D tentatively TRBD1 (5 bases). V was clipped by 6 bases and J by 8 bases, with 15 bases between them. Per the germline V gene, CDR1 is SGHRS and CDR2 is YFSETQ. The CDR3 extends over 13 amino acids. As DNA, the CDR3 is TGCGCCAGCAACGCGGGACCACGGGACACCATATATTTT. It translates to CASNAGPRDTIYF.

The V gene is TRBV12-3 or TRBV12-4, the J gene TRBJ1-5; tentative D call: TRBD1 (6 bases). The length of the CDR3 is 13 residues. V lost 5 bases, J lost 5 bases, and 10 bases lay in between. The CDR3 nucleotides read TGTGCCAGCAGTGGCACAGGGCATCAGCCCCAGCATTTT. It translates to CASSGTGHQPQHF.

The chain combines TRBV7-2 with TRBJ2-2, with D unclear. The V end was cut by 1 base, the J end by 7 bases, with 4 bases between. The CDR3 covers 12 residues. Germline CDR1 is SGHTA and CDR2 is FQGNSA. CDR3: CASSLELGELFF. The CDR3 DNA reads TGTGCCAGCAGCTTAGAACTCGGGGAGCTGTTTTTT.

The chain links TRBV9 to TRBJ1-1, with D hard to call. The CDR3 is 14 residues long. V was shortened by 2 bases and J by 0 bases, with 8 bases between the two germline ends. Germline V gives CDR1 SGDLS, CDR2 YYNGEE. In DNA, the CDR3 is TGTGCCAGCAGCGTGGGCAGCATGAACACTGAAGCTTTCTTT. This translates into CASSVGSMNTEAFF.

The chain couples TRBV5-6 to TRBJ2-7; 9 bases map to TRBD2. The V gene end was trimmed by 4 bases and the J gene end by 3 bases; junction bases not matched to a gene: 5. The germline CDR1 and CDR2 sequences are SGHDT and YYEEEE. This CDR3 contains 14 residues. The CDR3 DNA reads as TGTGCCAGCAGCCTAGCGGGGCCCGTCTACGAGCAGTACTTC. Protein product: CASSLAGPVYEQYF.

This clone has a single count. The chain joins TRBV7-9 to TRBJ2-7, with D perhaps TRBD1 (6 bases). V lost 5 bases, J lost 4 bases, and 18 bases lay in between. The CDR3 has 15 amino acids. The germline CDR1 and CDR2 sequences are SEHNR and FQNEAQ (reference sequence). Here the CDR3 reads CASSATGPPVYEQYF. CDR3 nucleotides: TGTGCCAGCAGCGCAACAGGGCCTCCTGTGTACGAGCAGTACTTC.

The V gene is TRBV25-1, the J gene TRBJ2-3; TRBD2 might be the D (7 bases). Trimming took off 5 bases at V and 0 bases at J, with 18 bases between the two ends. Germline CDR1 reads MGHDK; CDR2 reads SYGVNS. This CDR3 comprises 17 residues. Here the CDR3 reads CASSPWGLAASTDTQYF. Here the CDR3 DNA reads TGTGCCAGCAGTCCCTGGGGGCTAGCGGCTAGCACAGATACGCAGTATTTT.

The chain combines TRBV10-2 with TRBJ2-7; 9 positions agree with TRBD2. Unmatched junction bases numbered 14, after V lost 0 bases and J lost 5 bases. Germline CDR1 WSHSY, CDR2 SAAADI. The CDR3 loop spans 18 amino acids. CDR3 DNA sequence: TGCGCCAGCAGTGAGTCGTTGGGGTTGGGACTAGCAGGGCACGAGCAGTACTTC. Its protein product is CASSESLGLGLAGHEQYF.

The chain couples TRBV5-1 to TRBJ2-1; 9 bases are a match to TRBD1. The germline V gene encodes CDR1 SGHRS and CDR2 YFSETQ. V lost 2 bases and J lost 1; bases outside the gene matches: 1. This CDR3 is 15 amino acids long. As DNA, the CDR3 is TGCGCCAGCAGCTTCGGGACAGGGTCCTACAATGAGCAGTTCTTC. This translates into CASSFGTGSYNEQFF.

The chain combines TRBV18 with TRBJ2-7; 10 positions match TRBD2. This CDR3 is built from 16 residues. CDR1 and CDR2 (germline): KGHSH, LQKENI. J lost 9 bases, V lost 3 bases, and 14 bases had no gene match. In DNA form, the CDR3 reads TGTGCCAGCTCACCCCCGCGGACTAGCGGTGGGGGGGGGCAGTACTTC. Its translation: CASSPPRTSGGGGQYF. Full variable domain (rest looked up from reference TRBV18 and TRBJ2-7): NAGVMQNPRHLVRRRGQEARLRCSPMKGHSHVYWYRQLPEEGLKFMVYLQKENIIDESGMPKERFSAEFPKEGPSILRIQQVVRGDSAAYFCASSPPRTSGGGGQYFGPGTRLTVT.

This chain connects TRBV27 to TRBJ2-3, with D tentatively TRBD1 (6 bases). This CDR3 spans 19 amino acids. Trimming cost V 6 bases and J 6 bases, with 31 bases left between them. Germline CDR1 reads MNHEY; CDR2 reads SMNVEV (reference sequence). The CDR3, as DNA: TGTGCCAGCAGACCTCAGACTACTCTGGGGGCCCTACTATCTGATACGCAGTATTTT. It is translated as CASRPQTTLGALLSDTQYF.